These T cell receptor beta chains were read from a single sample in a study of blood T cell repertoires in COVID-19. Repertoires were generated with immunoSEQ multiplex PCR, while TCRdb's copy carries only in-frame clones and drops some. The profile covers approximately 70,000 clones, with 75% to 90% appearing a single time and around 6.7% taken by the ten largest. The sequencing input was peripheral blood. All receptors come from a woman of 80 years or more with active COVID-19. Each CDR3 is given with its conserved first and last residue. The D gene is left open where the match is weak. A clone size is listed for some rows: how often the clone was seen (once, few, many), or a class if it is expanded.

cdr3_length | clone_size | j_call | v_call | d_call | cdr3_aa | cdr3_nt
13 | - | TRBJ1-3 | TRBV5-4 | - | CASSLPSGNTIYF | TGTGCCAGCAGCTTGCCTTCCGGAAACACCATATATTTT
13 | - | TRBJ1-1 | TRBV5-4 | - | CASSWGEGTEAFF | TGTGCCAGCAGCTGGGGCGAAGGCACTGAAGCTTTCTTT
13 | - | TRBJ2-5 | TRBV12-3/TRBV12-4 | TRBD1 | CASTRTGTETQYF | TGTGCCAGCACCCGGACAGGGACGGAGACCCAGTACTTC
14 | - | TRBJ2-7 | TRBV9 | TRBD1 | CASSAPGQGDEQYF | TGTGCCAGCAGCGCTCCGGGACAGGGCGACGAGCAGTACTTC
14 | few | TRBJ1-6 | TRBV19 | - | CASSITSQNSPLHF | TGTGCCAGTAGTATTACGAGCCAAAATTCACCCCTCCACTTT
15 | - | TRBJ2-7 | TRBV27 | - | CASSPRQITSYEQYF | TGTGCCAGCAGTCCCCGACAGATTACCTCCTACGAGCAGTACTTC
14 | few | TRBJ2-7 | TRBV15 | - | CATSSRVTGTEQYF | TGTGCCACCAGCAGCAGAGTGACAGGTACCGAGCAGTACTTC
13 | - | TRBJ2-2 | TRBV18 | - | CASSKPGSGELFF | TGTGCCAGCTCGAAACCGGGGAGCGGGGAGCTGTTTTTT
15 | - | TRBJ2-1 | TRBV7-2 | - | CASSLAGASYNEQFF | TGTGCCAGCAGCTTAGCGGGAGCATCCTACAATGAGCAGTTCTTC
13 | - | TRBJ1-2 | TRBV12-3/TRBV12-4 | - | CASREQQGYGYTF | TGTGCCAGCAGAGAGCAACAGGGATATGGCTACACCTTC
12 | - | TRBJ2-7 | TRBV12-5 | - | CASGFGGSEQYF | TGTGCTAGTGGTTTCGGGGGAAGTGAGCAGTACTTC
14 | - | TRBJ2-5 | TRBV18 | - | CASSQAAEGETQYF | TGTGCCAGCTCTCAGGCCGCCGAGGGAGAGACCCAGTACTTC
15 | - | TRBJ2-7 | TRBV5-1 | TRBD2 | CASRLAGGPYDEQYF | TGCGCCAGCAGGTTAGCGGGAGGGCCTTACGACGAGCAGTACTTC
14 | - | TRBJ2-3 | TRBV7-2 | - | CASSLPLRADTQYF | TGTGCCAGCAGCTTACCCCTTCGGGCAGATACGCAGTATTTT
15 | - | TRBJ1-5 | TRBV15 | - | CATSRGSRSNQPQHF | TGTGCCACCAGCAGGGGCTCCAGAAGCAATCAGCCCCAGCATTTT
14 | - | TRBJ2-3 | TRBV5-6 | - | CASSLGQYTDTQYF | TGTGCCAGCAGCTTGGGGCAGTACACAGATACGCAGTATTTT
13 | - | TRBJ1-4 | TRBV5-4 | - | CASSRGGNEKLFF | TGTGCCAGCAGCCGGGGGGGGAATGAAAAACTGTTTTTT
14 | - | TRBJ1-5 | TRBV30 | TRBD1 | CAWSMGQQNQPQHF | TGTGCCTGGAGTATGGGACAGCAAAATCAGCCCCAGCATTTT
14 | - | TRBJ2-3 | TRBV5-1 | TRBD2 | CASKRGASTDTQYF | TGCGCCAGCAAGCGGGGAGCTAGCACAGATACGCAGTATTTT
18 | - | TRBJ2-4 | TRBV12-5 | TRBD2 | CASGLRLAETLAKNIQYF | TGTGCTAGTGGTTTGAGGCTAGCGGAGACATTAGCCAAAAACATTCAGTACTTC
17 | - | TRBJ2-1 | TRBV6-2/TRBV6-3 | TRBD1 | CASSYPPTLSTGKRQFF | TGTGCCAGCAGTTACCCCCCAACCCTTTCGACAGGGAAAAGGCAGTTCTTC
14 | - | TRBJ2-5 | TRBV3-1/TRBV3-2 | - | CASSLPPGQETQYF | TGTGCCAGCAGCCTTCCACCGGGACAAGAGACCCAGTACTTC
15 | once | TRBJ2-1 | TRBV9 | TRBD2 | CASSPRGLALDEQFF | TGTGCCAGCAGCCCTAGGGGACTAGCTCTCGATGAGCAGTTCTTC
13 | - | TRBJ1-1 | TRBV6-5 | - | CASLRGRGTEAFF | TGTGCCAGCTTGCGGGGTCGGGGCACTGAAGCTTTCTTT
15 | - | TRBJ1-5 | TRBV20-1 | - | CSASFRGAGNQPQHF | TGCAGTGCTAGTTTTCGAGGTGCAGGCAATCAGCCCCAGCATTTT
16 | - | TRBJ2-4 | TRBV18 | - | CASSPLPSAAKNIQYF | TGTGCCAGCTCACCACTGCCTAGCGCTGCCAAAAACATTCAGTACTTC
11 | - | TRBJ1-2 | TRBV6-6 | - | CASGQSYGYTF | TGTGCCAGCGGGCAGAGCTATGGCTACACCTTC
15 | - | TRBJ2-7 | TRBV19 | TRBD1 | CASSISRQGFNEQYF | TGTGCCAGTAGTATATCGAGACAGGGGTTCAACGAGCAGTACTTC
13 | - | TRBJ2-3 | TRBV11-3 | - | CASSSGFTDTQYF | TGTGCCAGCAGCTCGGGGTTCACAGATACGCAGTATTTT
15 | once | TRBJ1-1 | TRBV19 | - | CASSILGRGGAEAFF | TGTGCCAGTAGTATCCTAGGGAGAGGGGGGGCTGAAGCTTTCTTT
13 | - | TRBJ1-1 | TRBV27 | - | CASSLKHREQAFF | TGTGCCAGCAGTTTAAAACACAGGGAGCAAGCTTTCTTT
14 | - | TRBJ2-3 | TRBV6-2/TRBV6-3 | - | CASSYLRGTDTQYF | TGTGCCAGCAGTTACCTTAGAGGCACAGATACGCAGTATTTT
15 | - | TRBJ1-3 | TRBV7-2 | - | CASSREVLSGNTIYF | TGTGCCAGCAGCCGTGAGGTACTCTCTGGAAACACCATATATTTT
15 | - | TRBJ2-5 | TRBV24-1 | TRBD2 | CATSDPGRAGETQYF | TGTGCCACCAGTGATCCCGGGAGGGCGGGAGAGACCCAGTACTTC
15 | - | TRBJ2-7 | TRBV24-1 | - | CATSDCHRFSYEQYF | TGTGCCACCAGTGATTGCCACAGATTTTCCTACGAGCAGTACTTC
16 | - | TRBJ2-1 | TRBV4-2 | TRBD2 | CASSRLRDPREDEQFF | TGTGCCAGCAGCCGGCTCCGGGACCCCCGGGAGGATGAGCAGTTCTTC
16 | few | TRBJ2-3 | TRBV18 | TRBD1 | CASSPGTGGFADTQYF | TGTGCCAGCTCACCAGGGACAGGGGGCTTCGCAGATACGCAGTATTTT
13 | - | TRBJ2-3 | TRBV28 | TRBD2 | CAREGNSTDTQYF | TGTGCCCGGGAGGGGAATAGCACAGATACGCAGTATTTT
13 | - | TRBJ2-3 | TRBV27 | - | CASSLGFQDTQYF | TGTGCCAGCAGTTTAGGCTTCCAAGATACGCAGTATTTT
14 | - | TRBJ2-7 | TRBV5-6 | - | CASSLGGDTYEQYF | TGTGCCAGCAGCTTGGGAGGGGACACCTACGAGCAGTACTTC
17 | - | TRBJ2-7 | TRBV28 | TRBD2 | CASSLWTSGRSSYEQYF | TGTGCCAGCAGTCTCTGGACTAGCGGGAGGAGCTCCTACGAGCAGTACTTC
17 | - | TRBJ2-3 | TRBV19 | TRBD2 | CASSGGTSGMSTDTQYF | TGTGCCAGTAGTGGTGGGACTAGCGGGATGAGCACAGATACGCAGTATTTT
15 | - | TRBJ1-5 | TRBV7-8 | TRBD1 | CASSTTGVIDQPQHF | TGTGCCAGCAGCACTACAGGGGTTATCGATCAGCCCCAGCATTTT
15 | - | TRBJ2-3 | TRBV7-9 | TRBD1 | CASSFQGALTDTQYF | TGTGCCAGCAGCTTTCAGGGGGCGCTGACAGATACGCAGTATTTT
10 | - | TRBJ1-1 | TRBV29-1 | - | CSVWGPEAFF | TGCAGCGTTTGGGGCCCTGAAGCTTTCTTT
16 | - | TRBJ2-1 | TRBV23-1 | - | CASSPTGRVPYNEQFF | TGCGCCAGCAGTCCCACAGGGAGAGTCCCCTACAATGAGCAGTTCTTC
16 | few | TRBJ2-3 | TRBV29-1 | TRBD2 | CSARVTSGQSTDTQYF | TGCAGCGCTAGAGTTACTAGCGGACAAAGCACAGATACGCAGTATTTT
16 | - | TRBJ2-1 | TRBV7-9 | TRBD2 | CASSPPGLAVYNEQFF | TGTGCCAGCAGCCCGCCGGGACTAGCGGTATACAATGAGCAGTTCTTC
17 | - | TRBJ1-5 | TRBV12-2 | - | CASRLAFHRNSNQPQHF | TGTGCAAGTCGCTTAGCGTTCCACAGAAATAGCAATCAGCCCCAGCATTTT
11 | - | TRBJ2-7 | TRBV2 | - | CASSAPYEQYF | TGTGCCAGCAGTGCCCCGTACGAGCAGTACTTC
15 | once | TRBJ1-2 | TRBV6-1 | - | CASSERSRTNYGYTF | TGTGCCAGCAGTGAACGGAGCAGAACTAACTATGGCTACACCTTC
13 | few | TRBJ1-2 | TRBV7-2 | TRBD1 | CASSLLTGSGYTF | TGTGCCAGCAGCTTATTGACAGGGTCAGGCTACACCTTC
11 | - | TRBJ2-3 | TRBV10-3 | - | CAISYRDTQYF | TGTGCCATCAGCTACAGGGATACGCAGTATTTT
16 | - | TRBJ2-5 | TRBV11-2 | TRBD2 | CASSLGSGSISETQYF | TGTGCCAGCAGCTTAGGTAGCGGGAGTATTTCAGAGACCCAGTACTTC
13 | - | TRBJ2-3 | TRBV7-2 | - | CASSLGGTDTQYF | TGTGCCAGCAGCTTAGGAGGGACAGATACGCAGTATTTT